This T cell receptor (beta chain) is drawn from a study of T cell changes during pregnancy in multiple sclerosis. Data came from immunoSEQ multiplex PCR; TCRdb stores just in-frame clones and leaves some out. The sample lists some 47,000 clones, 80% to 90% occurring once. Trimming pared 4 bases from V and 3 bases from J, leaving 15 bases between. There are 16 residues in the CDR3. Germline values: CDR1 ENHRY, CDR2 SYGVKD. Specimen: CD8+ T cells from peripheral blood mononuclear cells, collected in the second trimester of pregnancy. The chain joins TRBV10-3 to TRBJ2-2; a weak D match, TRBD2 (5 bases). The clonotype originates from a female donor with multiple sclerosis, enrolled in a pregnancy study. The DNA of the CDR3 is TGTGCCATCAGTGGATCCTCCGGGATCCACACCGGGGAGCTGTTTTTT. Protein product: CAISGSSGIHTGELFF.